The present T cell receptor beta chain was sequenced within a study of cytomegalovirus exposure and HLA in healthy donors (dated by TCRdb to 2016 to 2017). Study-level background: In an earlier analysis of some 550 of the donors, 276 Gb of sequence data and roughly 100 million unique TCR beta sequences from about 190 million T cells were reported. To predict cytomegalovirus infection status, the study brought together high-throughput TCR immunosequencing, statistical association of individual TCRs with disease status, and machine learning. The aim of the study was to test whether cataloging public T cell receptors could identify signatures of past pathogen exposure. To study patterns of TCR occurrence, a later analysis re-analyzed previously published TCR beta repertoires from 500 to 850 donors and added high-resolution HLA genotyping. Every repertoire in the discovery cohort had been generated on one and the same sequencing platform. A separate validation cohort of 100 to 150 different subjects was used in addition to the approximately 610-subject first cohort. HLA typing included class I and class II loci at four-digit resolution. Among some 400 genotyped donors of the cohort, an average of around 240,000 unique TCR beta nucleotide sequences were sequenced per donor, roughly 18% of them non-productive. Rather than drawing on any new phenotypic data, the later analysis identified candidate immune exposures from TCR beta sequences and the way those sequences occurred across donors. Typing coverage differed by locus: A, B, C, DRB1 and DQB1 were typed in roughly 629-630 donors, DQA1 in about 500, DPA1 in 600 to 610, and DPB1 in 450 to 480. The study used immunosequencing to profile the T cell repertoires of several hundred subjects and linked those repertoires to cytomegalovirus serostatus. Because of strong linkage in the cohort, roughly five DR-DQ haplotypes were treated as single units for association and clustering. Among the 398 genotyped donors, around 81% belonged to the genetic ancestry cluster associated with self-reported Caucasian donors. To decide whether each TCR beta V gene segment behaved as functional or pseudogenic, an earlier analysis of some 580 of the donors relied on high-throughput TCR beta sequencing. Alongside the repertoire data, information on donor age, sex, ethnicity and CMV serostatus was compiled. Around 300 gigabases of sequencing data and 78 million or so unique TCR sequences were included in an early release covering about 700 HLA-typed donors. Genome-wide SNP genotypes for about 65% of the 666 donors were used in a later genetic analysis, which treated that subset as a discovery cohort. Points the paper makes about the study in general: When HLA alleles, especially DR and DQ, strongly co-occurred, attributing TCR associations to individual alleles was difficult. Because counts were too low, about 18 rarely observed V segments, including chromosome 9 orphons, were left out of the earlier analysis of approximately 500 of the donors. Because HLA typing was missing for some donors at each locus, association tests included only the typed subset. In a later genetic analysis, a missense DCLRE1C variant was associated with V-gene and J-gene trimming of TCR beta chains, and the association was replicated in an independent cohort. Linkage disequilibrium might explain the correlated functional status among segregating V segments, but an unknown experimental factor could not be excluded. Sequencing depth was assumed to be roughly uniform across donors in the presence/absence analyses, though that assumption may not hold. In a later analysis, the rate of TCR association differed among HLA loci, with DRB1 alleles having the most associated TCRs and HLA-C alleles having the fewest. The authors suggested that the approach could potentially be extended to other disease states and immunological phenotypes. A further reported finding was that TCR beta sequences accurately predicted the HLA-A and HLA-B alleles for most subjects in the first cohort. At a false discovery rate of 0.05, a later analysis linked some 17,000 TCR beta sequences to specific HLA alleles. The study gave a list of 150 to 200 TCR beta chains associated with cytomegalovirus. Only TCR beta chains were sequenced in this cohort, and the absence of alpha or paired-chain data limited detectable features. In a later analysis, HLA-associated TCR beta chains were found to be more clonally expanded and to have lower generation probabilities than equally common non-associated chains. The only immune exposure information available for the cohort was CMV serostatus. In vitro tests confirmed that a few of the cytomegalovirus-associated TCR beta chains recognize cytomegalovirus antigens. In a later genetic analysis, fewer N-insertions in productive TCRs were reported among donors in an Asian-associated ancestry cluster than the approximately 670-donor mean. The 87-base-pair reads could not distinguish some IMGT-functional V segments, including TRBV6-2 and TRBV6-3, so those segments were excluded. In a later analysis, several top co-occurrence clusters were reported to appear linked to parvovirus B19, influenza, CMV and Epstein-Barr virus. Broadly in line with IMGT annotations, most TCR beta V segments showed up in productive rearrangements about 90% or about 30% of the time in an earlier analysis of around 600 of the donors. A cluster of highly shared sequence variants was judged likely to be a technical artifact of the sequencing pipeline. According to a later analysis, most CMV-associated TCR beta chains appeared to be HLA-restricted, and the HLA associations seemed to be driven largely by CMV exposure. Most TCR sequences were observed very rarely across donors, whereas some public TCRs were present in many individuals. In both the original and validation cohorts, the classifier was reported to diagnose cytomegalovirus status with high specificity and sensitivity.

Comment on this clone: There is no known antigen for this receptor. No quality values exist for individual bases; no much larger clone is one base distant.

Library method: the immunoSEQ multiplex PCR assay. For the multiplex PCR, a mixture combining 60 forward primers for TCR Vbeta segments and 13 reverse primers for TCR Jbeta segments was used. The CDR3 region of rearranged TCR beta genes was amplified from genomic DNA by a multiplex PCR assay. The Illumina HiSeq System was used to sequence the amplified TCR beta libraries as 87-base-pair reads. Per the original workflow: A later analysis tallied 75 million to 95 million unique TCR beta chains across the 640 or so repertoires, and approximately 12 million of those chains were shared by two or more donors. Raw reads were error-corrected and collapsed into unique sequences by a nearest-neighbor algorithm in which closely related sequences were merged to remove PCR and sequencing errors. To assign V, D and J gene segments, CDR3 sequences were aligned to IMGT reference sequences. For a sequence to be retained, a match of at least six nucleotides was required to both a V gene segment and a J gene segment. Rearrangements were called productive when the CDR3 lacked stop codons and stayed in frame with V and J; all others were non-productive. Following IMGT convention, CDR3 was defined as the stretch from the second conserved V-encoded cysteine to the conserved J-encoded phenylalanine. The earlier analysis of about 530 of the donors excluded any sequence lacking an unambiguous match to a single V gene segment. In an earlier analysis of a few hundred of the donors, a V segment was called functional when productive rearrangements were above 56.7%, and segregating when the standard deviation between donors exceeded 5%. A statistical classification framework was developed to diagnose cytomegalovirus status using the catalog of TCR beta chain sequences. A later analysis assigned V and J genes by comparing TCR nucleotide sequences with IMGT/GENE-DB human TR gene sequences. In a later analysis, CDR3 sequences and most-parsimonious VDJ recombination scenarios were assigned using the TCRdist pipeline. In a later analysis, every TCR beta chain was defined by the combination of its CDR3 amino acid sequence and its V-gene family, and reads without a unique V-gene family were dropped. As a way to deal with suspected cross-contamination and a sequencing artifact, a later analysis dropped under 600 nucleotide sequences that were highly shared and had low generation probability. In a later analysis, a clonal expansion index for each public chain was calculated from normalized within-repertoire ranks of inferred template counts. A later analysis computed generation probabilities with a VDJ recombination model fitted to out-of-frame rearrangements, and checked the results against IGoR. In a later analysis, hypergeometric tests were used to score TCR-TCR, TCR-HLA and TCR-CMV co-occurrence, with a repertoire-size bias correction applied to TCR pairs. To estimate false discovery rates, a later analysis permuted the HLA or CMV assignments 20 times. In a later analysis, co-occurring TCRs were grouped with DBSCAN, and TCRdist sequence similarity was added when clustering was performed within HLA-allele-positive subsets. Repertoires with fewer than 30,000 or more than 120,000 public chains were left out of co-occurrence clustering, as were about 5 repertoires with anomalous nucleotide sharing. The table comes from immuneACCESS by way of TCRdb, which keeps in-frame sequences with V and J called. Part of the clones is missing from these tables; in studies checked, under half for an unresolved V gene and the rest for unknown reasons. The V and J calls and clone size are taken from that table; D and trimming were inferred from the DNA. For this sample there are about 200,000 clones; less than 80% appear just once. The leading ten clones occupy 4.4% of the sample.

The cohort was made up of roughly 670 healthy bone marrow donors. Cohort members were all nominally healthy when sampled, although unrecorded immune exposures were likely present. The donor was CMV seropositive and was included in the group of 290 or so seropositive cohort members. Every donor gave a peripheral blood sample, and the peripheral blood mononuclear cells from that sample were used for TCR beta sequencing. Genomic DNA extraction from the blood cell samples was performed with the Qiagen DNeasy Blood Extraction Kit. Measured from the cysteine to the phenylalanine, the CDR3 is 18 residues long. Only CDR3 DNA is held: 54 bases, read in frame from base 1. V is cut back by 1 base and J by 3 bases, with 9 bases in the junction unmatched. The germline V gene gives CDR1 as LGHNA and CDR2 as YNFKEQ.

The sequence derives from a woman under 40 in good health and CMV-seropositive. The rearrangement combines TRBV4-2 with TRBJ2-1, and TRBD2 aligns with 10 junction nucleotides. The sequenced material came from PBMCs. The DNA sequence reads TGTGCCAGCAGCCAAGCCCACGCGCTAGCGGGGGACTACAATGAGCAGTTCTTC. Its protein is CASSQAHALAGDYNEQFF.